The 32 T cell receptor beta chains reported below all come from one sample, sequenced in a study of cytomegalovirus exposure and HLA in healthy donors (dated by TCRdb to about 2017). Receptor amplification or capture employed the immunoSEQ multiplex PCR assay. A mixture of 60 forward primers for TCR Vbeta segments and 13 reverse primers for TCR Jbeta segments was used in the multiplex PCR. TCRdb re-hosts the immuneACCESS table, in-frame sequences only. Its copies lack some clones; in the studies checked, an unresolved V gene accounts for under half of them, and the cause for the rest is not known. This sample gives 150,000 to 200,000 clones in total; approximately 84% of them show up just once. Clones ranked in the top ten supply 1.3% of the sample. Sequencing input: PBMCs. All receptors derive from a man aged 45-65 years in good health and CMV-seropositive.

The chain combines TRBV30 with TRBJ1-6; the D gene is possibly TRBD1 (6 bases). V was cut by 4 bases and J by 9 bases, with 13 bases left in between. From germline, CDR1 is GTSNPN and CDR2 SVGIG (reference sequence). The CDR3 has 13 residues. The CDR3 loop reads CAWNRVLGSPLHF. CDR3 in DNA: TGTGCCTGGAACAGGGTTCTCGGTTCACCCCTCCACTTT.

The chain joins TRBV6-5 to TRBJ1-2; unclear D gene. V lost 5 bases to trimming and J lost 4 bases, with 11 bases between them. Germline values: CDR1 MNHEY, CDR2 SVGAGI. The CDR3 is 13 residues long. The CDR3 is CASSGGRGYGYTF. The CDR3 coding sequence is TGTGCCAGCAGTGGAGGGAGAGGCTATGGCTACACCTTC.

The rearrangement links TRBV29-1 to TRBJ1-1; D is perhaps TRBD1 (6 bases). Germline V gives CDR1 SQVTM, CDR2 ANQGSEA. The CDR3 has 12 residues. Trimming shortened V by 8 bases and J by 8 bases, and 18 bases separated the two germline ends. CDR3 residues: CSTGKGASEAFF. The CDR3, as DNA: TGCAGCACAGGGAAGGGAGCGTCGGAAGCTTTCTTT.

The table lists this clone with a count of one. The V gene is TRBV5-1, the J gene TRBJ2-3, with 8 bases lining up with TRBD1. Germline loops: CDR1 SGHRS, CDR2 YFSETQ. The V gene end was trimmed by 4 bases and the J gene end by 0 bases; junction bases not matched to a gene: 7. CDR3 size: 16 residues. CDR3 sequence reads: CASSDSRGPSTDTQYF. As DNA, the CDR3 is TGCGCCAGCAGCGACAGCAGGGGGCCTAGCACAGATACGCAGTATTTT.

This clone appeared a few times. This sequence joins TRBV6-6 and TRBJ1-3; weak D call: TRBD1 (6 bases). Germline CDR1 reads MNHNY; CDR2 reads SVGAGI (reference sequence). V was cut by 5 bases and J by 4 bases, with 18 bases left in between. This CDR3 is 16 amino acids long. CDR3 bases: TGTGCCAGCAGTCACCCCTGGGGGGGGCTCGGAAACACCATATATTTT. It codes for CASSHPWGGLGNTIYF.

This clone came up a few times. This chain connects TRBV18 to TRBJ1-1; weak D call: TRBD1 (6 bases). V lost 6 bases and J 5 bases, leaving 13 bases between the germline ends. CDR1 is KGHSH and CDR2 is LQKENI in the germline V gene. CDR3 length: 13 residues. This chain's CDR3 is CASSQGDRTEAFF. The CDR3 nucleotides are TGTGCCAGCTCCCAGGGAGACAGGACTGAAGCTTTCTTT.

The chain couples TRBV5-4 to TRBJ2-2, with D hard to call. V was shortened by 0 bases and J by 1 base, with 10 bases between the two germline ends. Germline V gives CDR1 SGHNT, CDR2 YYREEE (reference sequence). The CDR3 spans 16 residues. This CDR3 reads CASSLDMRGNTGELFF. In DNA, the CDR3 is TGTGCCAGCAGCTTGGATATGAGAGGGAACACCGGGGAGCTGTTTTTT.

The chain employs TRBV28 and TRBJ1-1; a weak D match, TRBD1 (6 bases). Germline assignment: CDR1 MDHEN and CDR2 SYDVKM. Trimming removed 8 bases from V and 0 bases from J, with 10 bases in between. This CDR3 has 13 residues. CDR3 protein: CASRDTVNTEAFF. DNA of the CDR3: TGTGCCAGCCGGGACACAGTGAACACTGAAGCTTTCTTT.

The chain employs TRBV11-3 and TRBJ2-1, with a possible D match to TRBD2 (7 bases). The germline V and J ends were trimmed by 5 bases and 4 bases, with 18 bases remaining between them. The CDR3 runs 16 residues. Germline loops: CDR1 SGHNT, CDR2 YENEEA. The CDR3 sequence: CASSLGGPASYNEQFF. CDR3 DNA sequence: TGTGCCAGCAGCCTCGGGGGGCCAGCGTCGTACAATGAGCAGTTCTTC. The entire variable domain, with the rest obtained from reference TRBV11-3 and TRBJ2-1, is as follows: EAGVVQSPRYKIIEKKQPVAFWCNPISGHNTLYWYLQNLGQGPELLIRYENEEAVDDSQLPKDRFSAERLKGVDSTLKIQPAELGDSAVYLCASSLGGPASYNEQFFGPGTRLTVL.

The V gene is TRBV28, the J gene TRBJ2-5, with D perhaps matching TRBD1 (6 bases). The CDR3 runs 15 residues. Deletions cut 4 bases from V and 2 bases from J, with 14 bases between. Germline CDR1 MDHEN, CDR2 SYDVKM. The chain's CDR3 is CASSSSGQLQETQYF. The CDR3 DNA is TGTGCCAGCAGTTCCTCCGGACAGCTGCAAGAGACCCAGTACTTC.

V is TRBV30 and J is TRBJ2-1, with a possible D match to TRBD1 (5 bases). The CDR3 covers 13 residues. Trimming removed 4 bases from V and 8 bases from J, with 15 bases in between. Germline V CDR1 and CDR2: GTSNPN, SVGIG (reference sequence). CDR3 in amino acids: CAWNRQPRDEQFF. DNA of the CDR3: TGTGCCTGGAATCGACAGCCCAGGGATGAGCAGTTCTTC.

This rearrangement joins TRBV9 to TRBJ2-6, with TRBD1 matching 7 bases. The CDR3 length is 16 residues. Trimming at V came to 7 bases and at J to 0 bases, leaving 7 bases not matched to a gene. The germline V gene encodes CDR1 SGDLS and CDR2 YYNGEE. The CDR3 loop reads CASPGTDRSGANVLTF. In DNA form, the CDR3 reads TGTGCCAGCCCCGGGACAGATCGCTCTGGGGCCAACGTCCTGACTTTC.

CDR3 protein: CASSFSSGGADTDTQYF. The DNA for the CDR3 is TGTGCCAGCAGCTTCTCTAGCGGGGGGGCTGACACAGATACGCAGTATTTT. The V and J genes are TRBV7-6 and TRBJ2-3; 12 bases map to TRBD2. The CDR3 spans 17 residues. V dropped 3 bases and J dropped 2; count of bases not matched to a gene: 6. Germline values: CDR1 SGHVS, CDR2 FNYEAQ.

The chain joins TRBV9 to TRBJ2-5; TRBD1 is a possible D gene (5 bases). In germline, CDR1 is SGDLS, CDR2 YYNGEE. This CDR3 region has 15 residues. V lost 0 bases and J 1 base, leaving 10 bases between the germline ends. The CDR3 here is CASSVAPRGQETQYF. The CDR3 region has the DNA TGTGCCAGCAGCGTAGCCCCAAGGGGCCAAGAGACCCAGTACTTC.

The J gene is TRBJ2-1, the V gene TRBV10-3; D might be TRBD2 (6 bases). CDR1 ENHRY and CDR2 SYGVKD come from the germline V gene. V was trimmed by 6 bases and J by 5 bases, leaving 17 bases between them. The CDR3 spans 15 residues. The CDR3 DNA reads TGTGCCATCAGCAACCCCCCAGCGGGTAACAATGAGCAGTTCTTC. Encoded protein: CAISNPPAGNNEQFF.

The chain links TRBV7-3 to TRBJ2-2; D perhaps matches TRBD1 (5 bases). Germline V CDR1 and CDR2: SGHTA, FQGTGA. Deletions cut 4 bases from V and 0 bases from J, with 6 bases between. The CDR3 spans 14 residues. As DNA, the CDR3 is TGTGCCAGCAGCTGGGGCCCGAACACCGGGGAGCTGTTTTTT. Translation: CASSWGPNTGELFF.

Worth noting for this clone: A junction end diverges from the germline sequence, so it may reflect a read error. The chain combines TRBV7-6 with TRBJ2-5; TRBD2 matches at 9 bases. The CDR3 consists of 14 residues. The germline V gene encodes CDR1 SGHVS and CDR2 FNYEAQ. CDR3 sequence (DNA): TGTGCCAGCAGCATAGCGGGAGAGGGAGAGACCCAGTACTTC. Its translation: CASSIAGEGETQYF. Full variable domain (missing parts from reference TRBV7-6 and TRBJ2-5): GAGVSQSPRYKVTKRGQDVALRCDPISGHVSLYWYRQALGQGPEFLTYFNYEAQQDKSGLPNDRFSAERPEGSISTLTIQRTEQRDSAMYRCASSIAGEGETQYFGPGTRLLVL.

The CDR3 DNA reads as TGTGCCAGCACCCCAGGGGCCGAGCAGTACTTC. Its protein is CASTPGAEQYF. The chain recombines TRBV5-8 with TRBJ2-7; a weak D match, TRBD1 (6 bases). The CDR3 sequence is 11 residues long. Germline V gene data show CDR1 as SGHTS and CDR2 as YDEGEE. The germline V and J ends were trimmed by 6 bases and 6 bases, with 10 bases remaining between them.

The V call is TRBV27, the J call TRBJ2-2, with D hard to call. The V end was cut by 5 bases, the J end by 4 bases, with 11 bases between. Germline lookup yields CDR1 MNHEY and CDR2 SMNVEV (reference sequence). The CDR3 contains 14 residues. The CDR3: CASSPWALTGELFF. The CDR3 DNA reads TGTGCCAGCAGTCCCTGGGCCCTCACCGGGGAGCTGTTTTTT.

The chain is built from TRBV5-1 and TRBJ2-2; D possibly corresponds to TRBD1 (6 bases). CDR3 length: 15 amino acids. Germline CDR1 and CDR2: SGHRS and YFSETQ. The ends were cut back, 3 bases at V and 1 base at J, with 10 bases in the middle. CDR3 amino acids: CASSSGHMNTGELFF. The CDR3, as DNA: TGCGCCAGCAGCTCGGGACACATGAACACCGGGGAGCTGTTTTTT.

This chain uses TRBV7-2 with TRBJ1-2, with D perhaps TRBD1 (6 bases). The CDR3 has 17 amino acids. Between the trimmed V and J ends, which lost 6 bases and 0 bases, there was a span of 20 bases. CDR1 and CDR2 (germline): SGHTA, FQGNSA. The DNA for the CDR3 is TGTGCCAGCAGGGCCGGGACATCGATCCTTACTAACTATGGCTACACCTTC. Protein sequence: CASRAGTSILTNYGYTF.

This chain connects TRBV6-1 to TRBJ1-1; possibly TRBD1 for D (5 bases). The germline gives CDR1 MNHNS, CDR2 SASEGT. This CDR3 is built from 13 residues. V was cut by 8 bases and J by 3 bases, with 13 bases left in between. The CDR3 DNA follows: TGTGCCAGCGAAGGGAGGGGTGACACTGAAGCTTTCTTT. Protein sequence: CASEGRGDTEAFF.

The gene calls are TRBV29-1 and TRBJ2-7, with a possible D match to TRBD1 (6 bases). Trimming left V 7 bases short and J 6 bases short, with 16 bases between. This CDR3 spans 12 amino acids. Germline assignment: CDR1 SQVTM and CDR2 ANQGSEA. This CDR3 reads CSADEGGGEQYF. CDR3 DNA: TGCAGCGCTGATGAAGGGGGTGGCGAGCAGTACTTC.

The chain joins TRBV28 to TRBJ2-7; a weak D match, TRBD1 (6 bases). The CDR3 is 13 amino acids. Germline assignment: CDR1 MDHEN and CDR2 SYDVKM. V was shortened by 3 bases and J by 10 bases, with 16 bases between the two germline ends. CDR3 region: CASSLAGVLIQYF. The CDR3 region has the DNA TGTGCCAGCAGTTTGGCAGGGGTCCTAATTCAGTACTTC.

The rearrangement joins TRBV9 to TRBJ2-1; possibly TRBD2 for D (7 bases). CDR1 SGDLS and CDR2 YYNGEE come from the germline V gene. This CDR3 has 15 residues. V lost 0 bases and J lost 3, with 10 bases in between. In DNA form, the CDR3 reads TGTGCCAGCAGCGTAGAGGGGGGGGGCTACAATGAGCAGTTCTTC. Translating gives CASSVEGGGYNEQFF.

This clone was seen a handful of times. This rearrangement joins TRBV5-1 to TRBJ2-3, with 15 bases fitting TRBD2. The CDR3 totals 17 residues. The germline V gene has CDR1 SGHRS and CDR2 YFSETQ. V dropped 6 bases and J dropped 1; count of bases not matched to a gene: 6. This chain's CDR3 is CASTGLAGGRRTDTQYF. CDR3 DNA sequence: TGCGCCAGCACCGGACTAGCGGGGGGGAGACGCACAGATACGCAGTATTTT.

This chain uses TRBV27 with TRBJ1-2; TRBD1 might be the D (5 bases). The V gene lost 1 base and the J gene lost 8 bases, with 14 bases spanning the gap. This CDR3 region has 14 residues. Looked up from germline, CDR1 is MNHEY and CDR2 is SMNVEV (reference sequence). In DNA form, the CDR3 reads TGTGCCAGCAGTTTATTTCTGGGGGGAGTGGGCTACACCTTC. Its translation is CASSLFLGGVGYTF.

Worth noting for this clone: Its ends do not fully match the called genes, so a read error is possible. The rearrangement uses TRBV7-7 and TRBJ2-5; tentative D call: TRBD2 (5 bases). CDR1 is SSHAT, CDR2 FNYEAQ, per germline (reference sequence). This CDR3 is 13 amino acids long. The CDR3 region is CASSPPGVETQYF. As DNA, the CDR3 is TGTGCTAGCAGCCCGCCCGGGGTAGAGACCCAGTACTTC.

The chain couples TRBV5-1 to TRBJ2-2, with a possible D match to TRBD1 (6 bases). CDR1 is SGHRS, CDR2 YFSETQ, per germline. CDR3 length: 14 residues. Trimming pared 4 bases from V and 4 bases from J, leaving 11 bases between. The CDR3 sequence is CASSPIRGTGELFF. The DNA for the CDR3 is TGCGCCAGCAGCCCAATCAGGGGCACCGGGGAGCTGTTTTTT.

This rearrangement joins TRBV5-1 to TRBJ1-4; 12 bases fit TRBD1. The trim removed 4 bases at V and 7 bases at J, leaving 5 bases unmatched. The germline V gene encodes CDR1 SGHRS and CDR2 YFSETQ. This CDR3 contains 15 residues. The CDR3 DNA reads TGCGCCAGCAGCCCGGGACAGGGGGCCGGTGAAAAACTGTTTTTT. Its translation is CASSPGQGAGEKLFF.

The V call is TRBV27, the J call TRBJ2-5, with 9 bases fitting TRBD2. This CDR3 is built from 15 residues. The germline gives CDR1 MNHEY, CDR2 SMNVEV (reference sequence). The ends lost 6 bases at V and 4 bases at J; junction bases unmatched: 9. Written as DNA, the CDR3 is TGTGCCAGCAGGAATCGCGGGGGGGGGCCAGAGACCCAGTACTTC. This codes for CASRNRGGGPETQYF.

The sample holds a few counts of this clone. V is TRBV5-1 and J is TRBJ1-1; D is unresolved. V lost 1 base and J 1 base, leaving 2 bases between the germline ends. Germline V gives CDR1 SGHRS, CDR2 YFSETQ. The CDR3 sequence is 12 residues long. The CDR3 sequence: CASSLQNTEAFF. DNA of the CDR3: TGCGCCAGCAGCTTGCAGAACACTGAAGCTTTCTTT.